The 7 T cell receptor beta chains below were found in one sample sequenced in a study of OX40 agonist ivuxolimab in advanced cancers. Assay used: immunoSEQ multiplex PCR; TCRdb lists only in-frame clones, some missing. The profile covers some 66,000 clones, with roughly 87% appearing a single time and 2% to 2.5% taken by the ten largest. Sample: CD4+ or CD8+ T cells sorted from blood, taken in a trial of the OX40 agonist ivuxolimab. Receptor source: an adult with an advanced solid tumor such as melanoma, head and neck, liver or kidney cancer.

The chain has TRBV6-1 and TRBJ2-5; D may be TRBD1 (5 bases). In germline, CDR1 is MNHNS, CDR2 SASEGT. This CDR3 is 15 amino acids long. V lost 3 bases and J 4 bases, leaving 15 bases between the germline ends. CDR3 amino acids: CASSDGPTRGETQYF. As DNA, the CDR3 is TGTGCCAGCAGTGACGGTCCAACAAGGGGAGAGACCCAGTACTTC.

In its sample, this clone was seen a few times. The V gene is TRBV7-9, the J gene TRBJ1-2; 7 bases map to TRBD1. V was pared by 1 base and J by 8 bases, with 4 bases of the junction left unmatched. This CDR3 has 13 residues. Per germline, CDR1 SEHNR and CDR2 FQNEAQ (reference sequence). The CDR3 region is CASSLEQGFGYTF. The CDR3 DNA reads as TGTGCCAGCAGCTTAGAACAGGGGTTCGGCTACACCTTC.

This clone has more than one count but fewer than ten. The chain has TRBV19 and TRBJ1-1; D call uncertain. The V gene lost 11 bases and the J gene lost 5 bases, with 21 bases spanning the gap. The CDR3 covers 14 residues. Germline V gene lookup returns CDR1 LNHDA and CDR2 SQIVND (reference sequence). The CDR3 nucleotides read TGTGCCTCCTCAACAGACGGGAGGTGGACTGAAGCTTTCTTT. It is translated as CASSTDGRWTEAFF.

This sequence joins TRBV7-6 and TRBJ2-2; the match to TRBD1 covers 9 bases. Germline V lookup: CDR1 SGHVS, CDR2 FNYEAQ. CDR3 length equals 15 residues. The V and J ends lost 5 bases and 5 bases, in that order; junction bases with no gene match: 6. CDR3 nucleotides: TGTGCCAGCAGCCCCCGGACAGGGGAGACCGGGGAGCTGTTTTTT. As protein: CASSPRTGETGELFF.

This clone is deemed medium-sized. The rearrangement joins TRBV7-2 to TRBJ1-4, with 8 bases that match TRBD1. CDR1 is SGHTA, CDR2 FQGNSA, per germline. This CDR3 is 15 amino acids long. V was pared by 5 bases and J by 3 bases, with 5 bases of the junction left unmatched. Here the CDR3 reads CASSQGTGANEKLFF. The CDR3 DNA reads as TGTGCCAGCAGCCAGGGGACAGGAGCTAATGAAAAACTGTTTTTT.

The chain carries TRBV19 and TRBJ1-5; D call uncertain. The V gene's germline CDR1 is LNHDA and CDR2 SQIVND (reference sequence). Trimming left V 9 bases short and J 2 bases short, with 17 bases between. This CDR3 comprises 15 residues. CDR3 bases: TGTGCCAGCGAGGAAGGTTTGATGGGCAATCAGCCCCAGCATTTT. Translated: CASEEGLMGNQPQHF.

The V gene is TRBV30, the J gene TRBJ2-7; maybe TRBD2 (5 bases). The ends were cut back, 0 bases at V and 4 bases at J, with 28 bases in the middle. Germline V lookup: CDR1 GTSNPN, CDR2 SVGIG (reference sequence). The CDR3 length is 19 residues. For the CDR3, the DNA is TGTGCCTGGAGTGTACTTCTCGTTGTTGGGTGTCTAGCCTTATACGAGCAGTACTTC. It yields the protein CAWSVLLVVGCLALYEQYF.